The clone carrying this T cell receptor beta chain has a handful of counts. The PCR ran on 60 Vbeta and 13 Jbeta primers. The assay was immunoSEQ multiplex PCR, and TCRdb's table has in-frame clones only and misses some. The sample includes more than 85,000 clones, approximately 79% of them seen just once. This sample stems from a study of cytomegalovirus exposure and HLA in healthy donors. Germline assignment: CDR1 MNHEY and CDR2 SVGAGI. The CDR3 runs to 13 residues. Trimming stripped 2 bases from V and 1 base from J, with 5 bases between. The sequence was collected from a man between 25 and 39 years old in good health and CMV-seropositive. Input material: PBMCs. The chain recombines TRBV6-5 with TRBJ1-1; D not certain. The chain's CDR3 is CASSYAQNTEAFF. The CDR3 region has the DNA TGTGCCAGCAGTTACGCACAGAACACTGAAGCTTTCTTT.